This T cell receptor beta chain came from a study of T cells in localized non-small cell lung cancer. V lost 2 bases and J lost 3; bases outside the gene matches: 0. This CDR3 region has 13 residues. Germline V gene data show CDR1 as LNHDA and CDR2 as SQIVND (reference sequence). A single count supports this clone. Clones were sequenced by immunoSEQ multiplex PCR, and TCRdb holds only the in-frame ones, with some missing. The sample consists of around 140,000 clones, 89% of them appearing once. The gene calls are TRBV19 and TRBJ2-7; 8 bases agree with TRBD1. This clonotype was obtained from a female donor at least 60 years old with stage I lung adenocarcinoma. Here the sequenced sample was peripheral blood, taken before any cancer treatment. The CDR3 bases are TGTGCCAGTAGTATAACAGGGGGCTACGAGCAGTACTTC. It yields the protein CASSITGGYEQYF.